This T cell receptor (beta chain) comes out of a study of CXCR3-negative and CXCR3-positive naive CD8 T cells. Notes on the study in general: Naive cells with CXCR3 showed TRB CDR3s that were more hydrophobic than those in CXCR3-negative naive cells. Naive CXCR3-positive and CXCR3-negative cells shared similar TRBV-TRBJ usage, unlike memory cells.

Regarding this clonotype: Its specificity is unknown.

The V gene's germline CDR1 is SGHRS and CDR2 YFSETQ. This CDR3 is 12 amino acids long. The TRB cDNA libraries were prepared by 5' RACE with UMI labels. Following a re-call of the 5' RACE reads, TCRdb has one entry per CDR3 protein and lacks DNA. The sample table includes some 85,000 distinct CDR3 sequences. The TCR comes from a human donor in good health. Some clones in this sample may be carry-over from other donors' samples. The source material was naive CXCR3+ CD8+ T cells from blood. Documented subset: CD45RO-CCR7+CD27+CD95- naive CD8+ T cells expressing CXCR3 (TNR3+). The chain employs TRBV5-1 and TRBJ2-1. This CDR3 is CASSFRDNEQFF.